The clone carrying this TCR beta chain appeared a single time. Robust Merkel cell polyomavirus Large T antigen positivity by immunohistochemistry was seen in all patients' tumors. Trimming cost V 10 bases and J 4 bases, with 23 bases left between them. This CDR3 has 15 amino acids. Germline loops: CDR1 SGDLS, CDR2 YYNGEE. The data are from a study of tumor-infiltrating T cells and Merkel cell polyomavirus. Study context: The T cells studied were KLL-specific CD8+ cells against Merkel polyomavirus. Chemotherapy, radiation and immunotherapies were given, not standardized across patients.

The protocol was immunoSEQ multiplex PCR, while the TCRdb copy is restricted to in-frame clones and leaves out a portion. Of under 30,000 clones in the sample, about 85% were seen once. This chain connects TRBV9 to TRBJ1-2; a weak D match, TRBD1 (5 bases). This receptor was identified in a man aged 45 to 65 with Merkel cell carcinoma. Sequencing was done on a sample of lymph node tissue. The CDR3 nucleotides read TGTGCCGGGGAAAATTGGCGGGGGAGGGGCTATGGCTACACCTTC. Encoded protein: CAGENWRGRGYGYTF.